This T cell receptor beta chain came from a study of blood T cell repertoires in COVID-19. Study-level information: Acute-phase and convalescent COVID-19 samples originated in the United States, Italy and Spain.

Original analysis: Researchers report that nucleated cell counts were estimated from reference gene primer amplification. Profiled with immunoSEQ multiplex PCR; TCRdb holds only in-frame clones, not every one. That table furnishes V, J and clone size, whereas the DNA furnished D and trimming. The top ten hold roughly 4% of the sample, which has over 200,000 clones, 88% seen once. The CDR3 totals 14 residues. Germline CDR1 WSHSY, CDR2 SAAADI. V was cut by 3 bases and J by 4 bases, with 10 bases left in between. The V gene is TRBV10-2, the J gene TRBJ1-3; D not certain. The sample consisted of peripheral blood. The source of this sequence is a man aged 55 to 70 who had recovered from COVID-19. This chain's CDR3 is CASSDNTQGNTIYF. The DNA for the CDR3 is TGCGCCAGCAGTGATAATACACAAGGAAACACCATATATTTT.